The 14 T cell receptor beta chains below come from one sample, sequenced in a study of blood T cell repertoires in COVID-19 (dated by TCRdb to 2020 to 2021). The method was the immunoSEQ multiplex PCR assay. Imported from immuneACCESS, the table was reduced by TCRdb to in-frame sequences with V and J called. These copies leave out some clones; in studies compared against another copy, an unresolved V gene accounts for under half, and the cause of the remainder is not known. This sample gives approximately 160,000 clones in total; around four fifths of them show up just once. The ten largest make up roughly 19% of the sample. The sequenced sample consisted of peripheral blood. These TCRs come from a woman of 80 years or more with acute or convalescent COVID-19.

The chain carries TRBV9 and TRBJ2-7; 7 nucleotides match TRBD2. Trimming cost V 4 bases and J 3 bases; bases outside gene matches: 10. The CDR3 extends over 15 amino acids. Per the germline V gene, CDR1 is SGDLS and CDR2 is YYNGEE. The CDR3: CASSLRAGVDYEQYF. CDR3 in DNA: TGTGCCAGCAGCCTAAGGGCGGGGGTCGACTACGAGCAGTACTTC.

The chain has TRBV10-3 and TRBJ2-5; 9 nucleotides agree with TRBD1. J lost 5 bases, V lost 8 bases, and 6 bases had no gene match. The CDR3 runs to 13 residues. From germline, CDR1 is ENHRY and CDR2 SYGVKD. This CDR3 reads CAIGRTGEETQYF. CDR3 in DNA: TGTGCCATCGGGAGGACAGGGGAGGAGACCCAGTACTTC.

The chain couples TRBV1 to TRBJ2-1; the table assigns TRBD2, which was not confirmed against the DNA. TRBV1 is a pseudogene segment. This CDR3 is 13 amino acids long. The CDR3 protein is CTSTGTRNNEQFF. CDR3 sequence (DNA): TGCACCAGCACCGGGACTAGAAACAATGAGCAGTTCTTC.

This rearrangement joins TRBV11-2 to TRBJ2-7; 11 bases match TRBD1. Trimming took 5 bases from V and 0 from J; bases not matched to a gene: 3. Looked up from germline, CDR1 is SGHAT and CDR2 is FQNNGV. This CDR3 is built from 15 residues. The CDR3 loop reads CASSRDRGSSYEQYF. In nucleotides, the CDR3 is TGTGCCAGCAGCCGGGACAGGGGGAGCTCCTACGAGCAGTACTTC.

On this clone itself: Relative to the germline gene, one junction end is altered; a read error may explain this. The chain links TRBV12-5 to TRBJ2-1; the D gene is possibly TRBD1 (5 bases). Germline V gives CDR1 LGHNT, CDR2 FRNRAP. This CDR3 is 13 amino acids long. The CDR3 here is CASARNSDKVMLF. CDR3 nucleotide sequence: TGTGCTAGTGCCCGAAACTCGGACAAGGTCATGCTCTTC.

The DNA for the CDR3 is TGTGCCAGCAGGCAGGGTAGTAGCAATCAGCCCCAGCATTTT. As protein: CASRQGSSNQPQHF. The chain links TRBV28 to TRBJ1-5, with a weak D call TRBD1 (5 bases). Germline V gene lookup returns CDR1 MDHEN and CDR2 SYDVKM. Trimming took 6 bases from V and 0 from J, leaving 9 bases between them. This CDR3 has 14 amino acids.

The rearrangement joins TRBV18 to TRBJ2-5; D is perhaps TRBD1 (6 bases). Trimming removed 6 bases at V and 9 bases at J, with 17 bases between. The CDR3 extends over 13 amino acids. Germline V gene lookup returns CDR1 KGHSH and CDR2 LQKENI. In DNA form, the CDR3 reads TGTGCCAGCTCTCAGGGGCGGTCCGGGGCCCAGTACTTC. Its translation is CASSQGRSGAQYF. The full variable domain, its missing parts supplied by reference TRBV18 and TRBJ2-5, is NAGVMQNPRHLVRRRGQEARLRCSPMKGHSHVYWYRQLPEEGLKFMVYLQKENIIDESGMPKERFSAEFPKEGPSILRIQQVVRGDSAAYFCASSQGRSGAQYFGPGTRLLVL.

This CDR3 reads CASSTRRGPEKLFF. In DNA, the CDR3 is TGTGCCAGCTCAACCAGGAGGGGTCCTGAAAAACTGTTTTTT. V gene TRBV18 combines with J gene TRBJ1-4; D perhaps matches TRBD1 (5 bases). Germline-derived CDR1 and CDR2 are KGHSH and LQKENI. V lost 5 bases and J 7 bases, leaving 14 bases between the germline ends. The CDR3 length is 14 residues.

The V gene is TRBV10-3, the J gene TRBJ1-3, with 9 positions matching TRBD1. Germline loops: CDR1 ENHRY, CDR2 SYGVKD. The CDR3 contains 16 residues. With V trimmed by 5 bases and J by 0 bases, 5 bases remained unmatched. In nucleotides, the CDR3 is TGTGCCATCAGTCTAGGGACAGGGACCTCTGGAAACACCATATATTTT. Encoded protein: CAISLGTGTSGNTIYF.

The V call is TRBV4-3, the J call TRBJ2-1; 8 bases align to TRBD1. In germline, CDR1 is LGHNA, CDR2 YSLEER. The CDR3 covers 16 residues. The junction had 12 bases not matched to a gene; V was cut back by 3 bases and J by 8 bases. CDR3: CASSHTGQGRLDEQFF. CDR3 sequence (DNA): TGCGCCAGCAGCCATACTGGACAGGGTCGGCTGGATGAGCAGTTCTTC.

The DNA of the CDR3 is TGTGCCAGCAGGGACACTACCGGGGAGCTGTTTTTT. It yields the protein CASRDTTGELFF. The chain employs TRBV27 and TRBJ2-2, with D perhaps TRBD1 (5 bases). This CDR3 comprises 12 residues. Germline CDR1 MNHEY, CDR2 SMNVEV (reference sequence). Trimming stripped 6 bases from V and 5 bases from J, with 7 bases between.

The chain recombines TRBV19 with TRBJ2-1; D unclear. Germline values: CDR1 LNHDA, CDR2 SQIVND (reference sequence). Trimming took 6 bases from V and 0 from J, leaving 15 bases between them. The CDR3 length is 16 residues. Here the CDR3 DNA reads TGTGCCAGTAGAACCCTTCAGTCCAGCTCCTACAATGAGCAGTTCTTC. Encoded protein: CASRTLQSSSYNEQFF.

This clone was counted a single time. J is TRBJ2-1 and V is TRBV7-2; D may be TRBD2 (5 bases). Per the germline V gene, CDR1 is SGHTA and CDR2 is FQGNSA. The CDR3 spans 15 residues. The V end was cut by 1 base, the J end by 2 bases, with 9 bases between. In DNA, the CDR3 is TGTGCCAGCAGCTTAGGCGGAGGACCCTACAATGAGCAGTTCTTC. Amino acids: CASSLGGGPYNEQFF.

V usage is TRBV5-1 and J usage is TRBJ2-5, with unresolved D. The V end lost 0 bases, the J end lost 1 base, and 7 bases lay between the germline ends. Germline CDR1 reads SGHRS; CDR2 reads YFSETQ. The CDR3 spans 14 residues. The CDR3 nucleotides are TGCGCCAGCAGCTTGGCGGGTGTCCAAGAGACCCAGTACTTC. It encodes CASSLAGVQETQYF.